The 27 T cell receptor beta chains presented below share a single source sample, sequenced in a study of vaccination and CD4 T cells after COVID-19. Specified treatment: 10-day PBMC culture with coronavirus spike peptide pools or control peptides (ViraFEST assay). Cultured CD4+ T cell DNA was sequenced using the Oncomine TCR Beta short-read assay. TCRdb re-analysed the PCR reads in MiXCR, keeping a single row per CDR3 protein. The table shows more than 14,000 distinct CDR3 sequences, with just under 45% occurring only once. These receptors' targets are unknown. Material: CD4+ T cells from blood, cultured in vitro. Receptors were obtained from a human donor who had recovered from COVID-19.

The chain combines TRBV5-1 with TRBJ1-2; TRBD1 agrees at 9 bases. V was pared by 4 bases and J by 4 bases, with 17 bases of the junction left unmatched. Germline CDR1 is SGHRS and CDR2 is YFSETQ. The CDR3 loop spans 18 amino acids. In DNA form, the CDR3 reads TGCGCCAGCAGCCCCCAACCCATCCGGGACAGGGAATCCTATGGCTACACCTTC. Its protein is CASSPQPIRDRESYGYTF.

This clonotype was seen a handful of times. The CDR3 nucleotides are TGTGCCAGCAGTGAAGTGGTAGCGGGGAATCGCTACGAGCAGTACTTC. Translating it yields CASSEVVAGNRYEQYF. The rearrangement links TRBV6-1 to TRBJ2-7, with TRBD2 identical over 8 bases. The CDR3 runs to 16 residues. J gave up 3 bases and V 1 base, and 8 bases lay outside the gene matches. Germline CDR1 and CDR2: MNHNS and SASEGT.

This chain connects TRBV6-2 or TRBV6-3 to TRBJ2-5; 10 bases are shared with TRBD2. CDR3 size: 14 residues. V lost 7 bases to trimming and J lost 4 bases; unmatched junction nucleotides: 6. The germline V gene has CDR1 MNHEY and CDR2 SVGEGT. CDR3 nucleotides: TGTGCCAGCACCCTAGCGGGAGAGGGAGAGACCCAGTACTTC. It yields the protein CASTLAGEGETQYF.

The chain's CDR3 is CSARQGKSYEQYF. DNA of the CDR3: TGCAGTGCTAGACAGGGCAAATCCTACGAGCAGTACTTC. The chain has TRBV20-1 and TRBJ2-7; D possibly corresponds to TRBD1 (5 bases). The CDR3 loop spans 13 amino acids. Between the trimmed V and J ends, which lost 2 bases and 1 base, there was a span of 9 bases. Germline loops: CDR1 DFQATT, CDR2 SNEGSKA (reference sequence).

Here the CDR3 DNA reads TGTGCCAGCAGCTCGATAAGCAGGGGGCTTGGCTACACCTTC. This translates into CASSSISRGLGYTF. The rearrangement joins TRBV7-2 to TRBJ1-2; 8 nucleotides agree with TRBD1. After removal of 4 bases from V and 7 bases from J, the junction contained 8 bases not matched to a gene. The V gene's germline CDR1 is SGHTA and CDR2 FQGNSA. This CDR3 is 14 amino acids long.

There are a few counts of this clonotype. The chain employs TRBV24-1 and TRBJ2-7; D is ambiguous. Deletions cut 4 bases from V and 5 bases from J, with 14 bases between. CDR3 length: 14 amino acids. Germline CDR1 KGHDR, CDR2 SFDVKD. The CDR3 DNA reads as TGTGCCACCAGTGACCCTACTAACTACCACGAGCAGTACTTC. Amino acids: CATSDPTNYHEQYF.

The chain couples TRBV6-1 to TRBJ1-5; D unclear. The CDR3 contains 14 residues. V lost 3 bases and J 6 bases, leaving 12 bases between the germline ends. Germline CDR1 and CDR2: MNHNS and SASEGT. The CDR3 sequence: CASSDGLVGQPQHF. CDR3 DNA sequence: TGTGCCAGCAGTGACGGACTCGTCGGTCAGCCCCAGCATTTT.

The chain carries TRBV10-1 and TRBJ2-4; TRBD2 matches 16 bases. V trimming: 11 bases; J trimming: 0 bases; junction bases outside the gene matches: 16. This CDR3 is 20 amino acids long. Germline loops: CDR1 WNHNN, CDR2 SYGVQD (reference sequence). CDR3 coding DNA: TGCGCCCGGAACCCGTGCCAGGGACTAGCGGGAGGGGCAGCCAAAAACATTCAGTACTTC. It codes for CARNPCQGLAGGAAKNIQYF.

V usage is TRBV5-6 and J usage is TRBJ1-5; D unclear. Trimming removed 4 bases at V and 0 bases at J, with 11 bases between. The CDR3 is 15 amino acids. CDR1 and CDR2 (germline): SGHDT, YYEEEE. CDR3 loop: CASSPSPSSNQPQHF. The CDR3 region has the DNA TGTGCCAGCAGCCCCTCACCTTCTAGCAATCAGCCCCAGCATTTT.

The sample holds one count of this clonotype. The chain has TRBV19 and TRBJ1-1; no clear D. V was cut by 6 bases and J by 0 bases, with 11 bases left in between. The CDR3 has 14 residues. Per the germline V gene, CDR1 is LNHDA and CDR2 is SQIVND (reference sequence). The chain's CDR3 is CASSPERMNTEAFF. CDR3 DNA sequence: TGTGCCAGTAGCCCGGAGAGAATGAACACTGAAGCTTTCTTT.

For the CDR3, the DNA is TGTGCCACCAGTGTCACCGGGAGACGGTACGAGCAGTACTTC. It codes for CATSVTGRRYEQYF. The chain joins TRBV24-1 to TRBJ2-7; D is possibly TRBD2 (6 bases). The V end was cut by 5 bases, the J end by 4 bases, with 14 bases between. CDR1 and CDR2 from the germline V gene are KGHDR and SFDVKD. The CDR3 sequence is 14 residues long.

The rearrangement uses TRBV6-4 and TRBJ2-7; D remains ambiguous. Trimming removed 3 bases at V and 3 bases at J, with 9 bases between. This CDR3 is built from 13 residues. Germline V lookup: CDR1 MRHNA, CDR2 SNTAGT. The CDR3 reads CASSEMGGYEQYF. CDR3 in DNA: TGTGCCAGCAGTGAGATGGGCGGCTACGAGCAGTACTTC.

In its sample, this clonotype was seen a few times. The V gene is TRBV19, the J gene TRBJ1-2, with D unresolved. Trimming shortened V by 3 bases and J by 7 bases, and 9 bases separated the two germline ends. The CDR3 has 12 amino acids. Germline V gene lookup returns CDR1 LNHDA and CDR2 SQIVND (reference sequence). CDR3 nucleotide sequence: TGTGCCAGTAGTATTACTAAAGGTGGCTACACCTTC. It specifies CASSITKGGYTF.

The J gene is TRBJ1-1, the V gene TRBV6-2 or TRBV6-3, with D possibly being TRBD1 (6 bases). Germline V gene sequence: CDR1 MNHEY, CDR2 SVGEGT. V was trimmed by 8 bases and J by 1 base, leaving 17 bases between them. The CDR3 has 15 residues. The DNA of the CDR3 is TGTGCCAGCGCGGGGGGACAACCCTCGAACACTGAAGCTTTCTTT. Its translation is CASAGGQPSNTEAFF.

A few counts support this clonotype. The V and J genes are TRBV9 and TRBJ2-7; TRBD1 aligns across 8 bases. CDR3 length: 14 residues. With 3 bases clipped from V and 5 bases from J, the junction kept 7 bases outside the gene matches. CDR1 and CDR2 (germline): SGDLS, YYNGEE. CDR3 sequence: CASSAGTGHHEQYF. The DNA for the CDR3 is TGTGCCAGCAGCGCCGGGACAGGTCATCACGAGCAGTACTTC.

V gene TRBV19 combines with J gene TRBJ1-2; 7 positions agree with TRBD1. The ends lost 4 bases at V and 5 bases at J; junction bases unmatched: 16. The length of the CDR3 is 17 residues. Germline V gene sequence: CDR1 LNHDA, CDR2 SQIVND (reference sequence). The CDR3 DNA sequence: TGTGCCAGTAGTAAGATGGCGGACAGGCCGTTCGGTTATGGCTACACCTTC. This gives the protein CASSKMADRPFGYGYTF.

The V gene is TRBV19, the J gene TRBJ2-1; possibly TRBD1 for D (6 bases). The CDR3 has 14 amino acids. Looked up from germline, CDR1 is LNHDA and CDR2 is SQIVND (reference sequence). V gave up 4 bases and J gave up 6 bases, with 13 bases separating them. This chain's CDR3 is CASSSPGAGNEQFF. The CDR3 DNA is TGTGCCAGTAGTAGTCCAGGGGCGGGCAATGAGCAGTTCTTC. Full variable domain (missing parts from reference TRBV19 and TRBJ2-1): DGGITQSPKYLFRKEGQNVTLSCEQNLNHDAMYWYRQDPGQGLRLIYYSQIVNDFQKGDIAEGYSVSREKKESFPLTVTSAQKNPTAFYLCASSSPGAGNEQFFGPGTRLTVL.

This rearrangement joins TRBV7-9 to TRBJ1-5; 7 bases agree with TRBD1. Germline V gene sequence: CDR1 SEHNR, CDR2 FQNEAQ (reference sequence). CDR3 length: 17 amino acids. Trimming cost V 1 base and J 2 bases; bases outside gene matches: 8. The DNA for the CDR3 is TGTGCCAGCAGCTTAGGTGCAGGGGGAAGGGGCAATCAGCCCCAGCATTTT. Amino acids: CASSLGAGGRGNQPQHF. Variable domain in full (rest from reference TRBV7-9 and TRBJ1-5): DTGVSQNPRHKITKRGQNVTFRCDPISEHNRLYWYRQTLGQGPEFLTYFQNEAQLEKSRLLSDRFSAERPKGSFSTLEIQRTEQGDSAMYLCASSLGAGGRGNQPQHFGDGTRLSIL.

This clonotype was observed a few times. The chain uses TRBV5-1 and TRBJ1-1; D gene ambiguous. V was cut by 1 base and J by 4 bases, with 11 bases left in between. This CDR3 comprises 14 residues. CDR1 and CDR2 (germline): SGHRS, YFSETQ. The DNA of the CDR3 is TGCGCCAGCAGCTTGTCTTCGGGTGGCACTGAAGCTTTCTTT. Translation gives CASSLSSGGTEAFF. The full variable domain, its missing parts supplied by reference TRBV5-1 and TRBJ1-1, is KAGVTQTPRYLIKTRGQQVTLSCSPISGHRSVSWYQQTPGQGLQFLFEYFSETQRNKGNFPGRFSGRQFSNSRSEMNVSTLELGDSALYLCASSLSSGGTEAFFGQGTRLTVV.

This rearrangement joins TRBV6-2 or TRBV6-3 to TRBJ2-5; D unclear. The V and J ends lost 1 base and 5 bases respectively, with 5 bases between them. Looked up from germline, CDR1 is MNHEY and CDR2 is SVGEGT. The length of the CDR3 is 12 residues. The CDR3 DNA follows: TGTGCCAGCAGTTACTTCAGCGAGACCCAGTACTTC. This codes for CASSYFSETQYF.

The sample holds a few counts of this clonotype. The chain carries TRBV7-9 and TRBJ1-1; perhaps TRBD1 as D (5 bases). V dropped 3 bases and J dropped 0 bases, with 8 bases sitting between them. The CDR3 covers 14 residues. CDR1 is SEHNR and CDR2 is FQNEAQ in the germline V gene (reference sequence). In DNA form, the CDR3 reads TGTGCCAGCAGCTTCGCAGGGATGAACACTGAAGCTTTCTTT. It encodes CASSFAGMNTEAFF.

The chain recombines TRBV24-1 with TRBJ2-3; TRBD1 matches at 7 bases. This CDR3 contains 16 residues. Trimming removed 4 bases from V and 0 bases from J; junction bases left unmatched: 6. Germline loops: CDR1 KGHDR, CDR2 SFDVKD. The CDR3 loop reads CATSDPGTASTDTQYF. CDR3 coding DNA: TGTGCCACCAGTGACCCCGGGACAGCTAGCACAGATACGCAGTATTTT.

This chain joins TRBV11-1 and TRBJ1-2; weak D call: TRBD1 (6 bases). The germline V and J ends were trimmed by 5 bases and 0 bases, with 10 bases remaining between them. Per the germline V gene, CDR1 is SGHAT and CDR2 is FQDESV (reference sequence). The CDR3 has 14 residues. CDR3 bases: TGTGCCAGCAGCCAAGGGGACACTAACTATGGCTACACCTTC. It yields the protein CASSQGDTNYGYTF. Full variable domain (missing parts from reference TRBV11-1 and TRBJ1-2): EAEVAQSPRYKITEKSQAVAFWCDPISGHATLYWYRQILGQGPELLVQFQDESVVDDSQLPKDRFSAERLKGVDSTLKIQPAELGDSAMYLCASSQGDTNYGYTFGSGTRLTVV.

By proportion, this clonotype is medium-sized. The chain joins TRBV15 to TRBJ1-5; tentatively, D is TRBD1 (5 bases). CDR3 length: 13 amino acids. The germline CDR1 and CDR2 sequences are LNHNV and YYDKDF (reference sequence). Trimming removed 11 bases from V and 9 bases from J, with 20 bases in between. The CDR3 reads CASHNGPGPPQHF. DNA for the CDR3: TGTGCCTCTCATAACGGCCCAGGGCCGCCCCAGCATTTT.

This clonotype was detected only a few times. The chain recombines TRBV11-2 with TRBJ2-5; 8 nucleotides agree with TRBD2. With V trimmed by 3 bases and J by 5 bases, 11 bases remained unmatched. The V gene's germline CDR1 is SGHAT and CDR2 FQNNGV. This CDR3 comprises 16 residues. CDR3: CASSFNVAGPDETQYF. The CDR3 DNA reads TGTGCCAGCAGCTTCAATGTAGCGGGGCCGGATGAGACCCAGTACTTC.

The table lists this clonotype with a few counts. The chain is built from TRBV20-1 and TRBJ2-2; 7 nucleotides match TRBD1. The J segment lost 3 bases and the V segment lost 7 bases, leaving 8 bases of the junction unmatched. The CDR3 runs 14 residues. Germline lookup yields CDR1 DFQATT and CDR2 SNEGSKA (reference sequence). As DNA, the CDR3 is TGCAGTGGCTCCGGGACAGACTACACCGGGGAGCTGTTTTTT. Translated, it gives CSGSGTDYTGELFF.

This clonotype occurred a few times. J is TRBJ2-7 and V is TRBV7-2; 8 nucleotides line up with TRBD1. The germline gives CDR1 SGHTA, CDR2 FQGNSA. V shed 3 bases and J 6 bases; nucleotides not matched to a gene: 10. This CDR3 has 15 amino acids. The CDR3 here is CASSLFQGAVSEQYF. The CDR3 DNA follows: TGTGCCAGCAGCTTGTTCCAGGGGGCGGTTTCCGAGCAGTACTTC.